The clone carrying this TCR beta chain was recorded only once. Its specificity is unknown. This sample is drawn from a study of cytomegalovirus exposure and HLA in healthy donors. Study results and caveats: Serostatus for CMV was the only available immune exposure information. By HLA locus, TCR association rates varied in a later analysis, with DRB1 showing the most and HLA-C the fewest. It was 164 TCR beta chains that were listed as cytomegalovirus-associated. Common viral pathogens (according to a later analysis) appeared linked to several of the most significant clusters.

The CDR3 runs to 15 residues. The ends lost 2 bases at V and 8 bases at J; junction bases unmatched: 7. In germline, CDR1 is SGDLS, CDR2 YYNGEE. Primers included in the PCR were 60 Vbeta and 13 Jbeta primers. Generated by immunoSEQ multiplex PCR, the TCRdb table keeps only in-frame clones and is missing some. The profile shows approximately 110,000 clones, approximately 80% of them singletons. What was sequenced was PBMCs. The V gene is TRBV9, the J gene TRBJ2-1; 10 bases align to TRBD2. The sequence was obtained from a man aged 35-49 years in good health and CMV-seronegative. CDR3 in DNA: TGTGCCAGCAGCGTGTGGCTAGCGGGGGTCGATGAGCAGTTCTTC. Translation: CASSVWLAGVDEQFF.